This T cell receptor (beta chain) was profiled in a study of blood T cell repertoires in COVID-19. Study at large: The origin of the acute and convalescent COVID-19 samples was the United States, Italy and Spain.

Produced via immunoSEQ multiplex PCR; TCRdb's table is partial and in-frame only. The data contain under 95,000 clones, 75% to 95% of them seen just once; the ten biggest clones take up less than 5%. J gave up 7 bases and V 6 bases, and 10 bases lay outside the gene matches. Germline CDR1 MDHEN, CDR2 SYDVKM. This CDR3 has 15 residues. The V call is TRBV28, the J call TRBJ2-5; 11 bases map to TRBD1. Sequenced sample: peripheral blood. The clonotype was recovered from a woman between 45 and 65 years old in a cohort sampled during active COVID-19. CDR3 in DNA: TGTGCCAGCAGACGGACAGGGGGCGATTCAGGGACCCAGTACTTC. It encodes CASRRTGGDSGTQYF.